The T cell receptor (beta chain) described here comes from a study of blood T cell repertoires in COVID-19. Study background: Acute-phase and convalescent COVID-19 samples originated in the United States, Italy and Spain.

V was clipped by 0 bases and J by 8 bases; unmatched bases: 15. The CDR3 runs 18 residues. The germline gives CDR1 LGHNT, CDR2 FRNRAP. Living in 25 or so US areas, the participants were between roughly 18 and 89 years of age. What the recovered Cohort 3 donors had was two negative PCRs, clearance, or symptom resolution. Authors' data handling: It was from reference gene primer amplification that nucleated cell counts were estimated. Using immunoSEQ multiplex PCR, the repertoire was profiled, and TCRdb retains in-frame clones only, with some absent. D and trimming were read from the DNA, whereas the V and J calls and clone size are those reported in that table. The repertoire holds roughly 300,000 clones, with approximately 92% as singletons.

The receptor's source is a woman in her 30s who had recovered from COVID-19. Sample: PBMCs or T cells enriched from blood (not recorded which). This chain uses TRBV12-5 with TRBJ2-1; 8 nucleotides align to TRBD1. CDR3 nucleotide sequence: TGTGCTAGTGGTTTGGTACTGGGACAGGAACTAGTAGGCGATGAGCAGTTCTTC. Its protein is CASGLVLGQELVGDEQFF.